Following are 23 T cell receptor beta chains from one sample sequenced in a study of blood T cell repertoires in COVID-19. The repertoire was sequenced with immunoSEQ multiplex PCR; TCRdb's copy has only in-frame clones and lacks some. This sample has about 130,000 clones, with around four fifths found just once. Material for sequencing was peripheral blood. The source of these receptors is a man aged 80 or over with COVID-19, enrolled during active disease.

The chain has TRBV11-1 and TRBJ1-1; 8 nucleotides align to TRBD1. Germline assignment: CDR1 SGHAT and CDR2 FQDESV (reference sequence). The CDR3 has 13 amino acids. With 6 bases clipped from V and 1 base from J, the junction kept 1 base outside the gene matches. The CDR3 bases are TGTGCCAGCAGTCAGGGGGCGAACACTGAAGCTTTCTTT. Translated, it gives CASSQGANTEAFF.

This chain connects TRBV5-5 to TRBJ1-2; D is possibly TRBD1 (5 bases). The CDR3 is 12 residues long. The germline V and J ends were trimmed by 0 bases and 5 bases, with 5 bases remaining between them. Germline V gene data show CDR1 as SGHKS and CDR2 as YYEKEE (reference sequence). For the CDR3, the DNA is TGTGCCAGCAGCTTGGGACAGTATGGCTACACCTTC. It specifies CASSLGQYGYTF. Full variable domain (missing parts from reference TRBV5-5 and TRBJ1-2): DAGVTQSPTHLIKTRGQQVTLRCSPISGHKSVSWYQQVLGQGPQFIFQYYEKEERGRGNFPDRFSARQFPNYSSELNVNALLLGDSALYLCASSLGQYGYTFGSGTRLTVV.

The chain carries TRBV7-8 and TRBJ2-3; 8 bases fit TRBD1. The CDR3 has 14 residues. The V gene end was trimmed by 5 bases and the J gene end by 4 bases; junction bases not matched to a gene: 5. Germline V lookup: CDR1 SGHVS, CDR2 FQNEAQ. As DNA, the CDR3 is TGTGCCAGCAGCCGGACAGGGAACCCAGATACGCAGTATTTT. It codes for CASSRTGNPDTQYF.

The J gene is TRBJ1-3, the V gene TRBV6-5, with 7 bases matching TRBD1. The CDR3 covers 12 residues. The J segment lost 3 bases and the V segment lost 7 bases, leaving 0 bases of the junction unmatched. The germline CDR1 and CDR2 sequences are MNHEY and SVGAGI. CDR3: CASTGGGNTIYF. The CDR3, as DNA: TGTGCCAGCACAGGGGGTGGAAACACCATATATTTT.

This clone has just a few counts. The chain employs TRBV4-1 and TRBJ1-6; 9 nucleotides agree with TRBD1. Germline V CDR1 and CDR2: MGHRA, YSYEKL. The CDR3 runs 17 residues. V trimming: 4 bases; J trimming: 4 bases; junction bases outside the gene matches: 8. CDR3 residues: CASSPERGTGYNSPLHF. The CDR3 DNA follows: TGCGCCAGCAGCCCCGAGAGAGGGACAGGGTATAATTCACCCCTCCACTTT.

CDR3 in DNA: TGTGCCAGCAGCCAAGATCTTGAGGCTTCCACGTGGAGTGAGCAGTTCTTC. It is translated as CASSQDLEASTWSEQFF. The rearrangement links TRBV4-2 to TRBJ2-1; D gene ambiguous. CDR1 LGHNA and CDR2 YNFKEQ come from the germline V gene. The V end was cut by 0 bases, the J end by 9 bases, with 21 bases between. The length of the CDR3 is 17 residues.

The chain recombines TRBV27 with TRBJ1-2; D is possibly TRBD1 (5 bases). The CDR3 has 14 amino acids. In germline, CDR1 is MNHEY, CDR2 SMNVEV (reference sequence). V was shortened by 3 bases and J by 8 bases, with 16 bases between the two germline ends. The CDR3 region has the DNA TGTGCCAGCAGTTTTATTGGGGGGGGTGGAGGCTACACCTTC. Amino acids: CASSFIGGGGGYTF.

CDR3: CASSRGLADWYEQYF. CDR3 nucleotides: TGTGCCAGCAGCCGAGGACTAGCGGATTGGTACGAGCAGTACTTC. The chain combines TRBV7-8 with TRBJ2-7, with 10 nucleotides matching TRBD2. V trimming: 5 bases; J trimming: 4 bases; junction bases outside the gene matches: 8. Germline V gives CDR1 SGHVS, CDR2 FQNEAQ. The CDR3 length is 15 residues.

This clone was seen more than once but under ten times. The chain joins TRBV14 to TRBJ2-1; D unresolved. This CDR3 has 12 residues. Germline assignment: CDR1 SGHDN and CDR2 FVKESK. V was pared by 3 bases and J by 4 bases, with 4 bases between. The CDR3 DNA reads TGTGCCAGCAGCCAGCGGTACAATGAGCAGTTCTTC. Translated, it gives CASSQRYNEQFF.

The rearrangement links TRBV18 to TRBJ2-3, with D tentatively TRBD2 (5 bases). V lost 0 bases and J 2 bases, leaving 9 bases between the germline ends. The CDR3 runs 15 residues. Germline values: CDR1 KGHSH, CDR2 LQKENI. As DNA, the CDR3 is TGTGCCAGCTCACCACCGACTAATCCCACAGATACGCAGTATTTT. Translation: CASSPPTNPTDTQYF. The full variable domain, its missing parts supplied by reference TRBV18 and TRBJ2-3, is NAGVMQNPRHLVRRRGQEARLRCSPMKGHSHVYWYRQLPEEGLKFMVYLQKENIIDESGMPKERFSAEFPKEGPSILRIQQVVRGDSAAYFCASSPPTNPTDTQYFGPGTRLTVL.

This chain links TRBV19 with TRBJ1-2; D ambiguous. The CDR3 is 11 residues long. Trimming removed 4 bases from V and 5 bases from J, with 5 bases in between. Germline V lookup: CDR1 LNHDA, CDR2 SQIVND (reference sequence). In nucleotides, the CDR3 is TGTGCCAGTAGTACGGTATATGGCTACACCTTC. It yields the protein CASSTVYGYTF.

In DNA, the CDR3 is TGTGCCAGCAGTTCCCGGGACTCCCGGGGGGAGACCCAGTACTTC. This gives the protein CASSSRDSRGETQYF. The genes are TRBV5-8 and TRBJ2-5; the D gene is possibly TRBD2 (6 bases). CDR1 is SGHTS, CDR2 YDEGEE, per germline. The CDR3 is 15 amino acids. The germline V and J ends were trimmed by 5 bases and 5 bases, with 19 bases remaining between them.

The rearrangement joins TRBV7-6 to TRBJ2-5; D might be TRBD2 (6 bases). The CDR3 totals 15 residues. The V gene lost 4 bases and the J gene lost 2 bases, with 14 bases spanning the gap. The V gene's germline CDR1 is SGHVS and CDR2 FNYEAQ. The CDR3 DNA sequence: TGTGCCAGCAGCTCCCAACCGGGGGAACAAGAGACCCAGTACTTC. The encoded protein is CASSSQPGEQETQYF. The full variable domain, with the rest looked up from reference TRBV7-6 and TRBJ2-5, is GAGVSQSPRYKVTKRGQDVALRCDPISGHVSLYWYRQALGQGPEFLTYFNYEAQQDKSGLPNDRFSAERPEGSISTLTIQRTEQRDSAMYRCASSSQPGEQETQYFGPGTRLLVL.

This chain connects TRBV27 to TRBJ2-3; tentatively, D is TRBD2 (6 bases). Per germline, CDR1 MNHEY and CDR2 SMNVEV (reference sequence). V was clipped by 1 base and J by 2 bases, with 7 bases between them. This CDR3 region has 14 residues. The CDR3 loop is CASSLWGDTDTQYF. In DNA form, the CDR3 reads TGTGCCAGCAGTTTATGGGGGGACACAGATACGCAGTATTTT.

V is TRBV30 and J is TRBJ2-3; weak D call: TRBD2 (5 bases). The CDR3 is made up of 13 amino acids. V lost 1 base and J 6 bases, leaving 11 bases between the germline ends. The V gene's germline CDR1 is GTSNPN and CDR2 SVGIG (reference sequence). The CDR3 DNA follows: TGTGCCTGGAGTGGGACTCTTGGGGATACGCAGTATTTT. Translated: CAWSGTLGDTQYF. Complete variable domain (other parts from reference TRBV30 and TRBJ2-3): SQTIHQWPATLVQPVGSPLSLECTVEGTSNPNLYWYRQAAGRGLQLLFYSVGIGQISSEVPQNLSASRPQDRQFILSSKKLLLSDSGFYLCAWSGTLGDTQYFGPGTRLTVL.

This rearrangement joins TRBV5-6 to TRBJ1-2; D is uncertain. Germline V gene data show CDR1 as SGHDT and CDR2 as YYEEEE. The V and J ends lost 4 bases and 4 bases respectively, with 8 bases between them. This CDR3 region has 12 residues. In DNA form, the CDR3 reads TGTGCCAGCAGCGAAGGAGTCTATGGCTACACCTTC. Translated, it gives CASSEGVYGYTF.

This sequence joins TRBV5-1 and TRBJ2-5; a possible D gene is TRBD2 (6 bases). The CDR3 loop spans 16 amino acids. The germline V and J ends were trimmed by 0 bases and 5 bases, with 17 bases remaining between them. The germline V gene has CDR1 SGHRS and CDR2 YFSETQ. Here the CDR3 DNA reads TGCGCCAGCAGCTTGGCCGGGGGTCTAGGGCTGGAGACCCAGTACTTC. Encoded protein: CASSLAGGLGLETQYF.

In this sample, this clone turned up a few times. The V and J genes are TRBV19 and TRBJ2-6; D is unresolved. V lost 10 bases and J lost 3, with 10 bases in between. Germline V gives CDR1 LNHDA, CDR2 SQIVND (reference sequence). CDR3 length: 13 amino acids. CDR3 sequence: CATTISGANVLTF. Written as DNA, the CDR3 is TGTGCCACCACAATAAGTGGGGCCAACGTCCTGACTTTC.

The CDR3 sequence is CASSLGLRQKTQYF. As DNA, the CDR3 is TGTGCCAGCAGCTTAGGACTAAGGCAGAAGACCCAGTACTTC. The chain employs TRBV11-2 and TRBJ2-5; TRBD2 might be the D (5 bases). Germline CDR1 reads SGHAT; CDR2 reads FQNNGV. This CDR3 is built from 14 residues. Trimming shortened V by 1 base and J by 6 bases, and 12 bases separated the two germline ends.

The V and J genes are TRBV7-8 and TRBJ1-2; weak D call: TRBD1 (6 bases). CDR3 length: 16 amino acids. V lost 1 base to trimming and J lost 8 bases, with 20 bases between them. CDR1 and CDR2 (germline): SGHVS, FQNEAQ. CDR3 nucleotide sequence: TGTGCCAGCAGCTTAGACTTTAGGACAGACCGCCCGGGCTACACCTTC. Protein: CASSLDFRTDRPGYTF.

This rearrangement joins TRBV11-2 to TRBJ2-1; 8 bases agree with TRBD1. Germline trimming cut 5 bases from V and 9 bases from J; bases unmatched to any gene: 6. The V gene's germline CDR1 is SGHAT and CDR2 FQNNGV. The CDR3 loop spans 13 amino acids. In DNA form, the CDR3 reads TGTGCCAGCAGCACGCCAGGGGGCGCTGAGCAGTTCTTC. Protein product: CASSTPGGAEQFF.

The chain recombines TRBV9 with TRBJ1-5, with 8 positions matching TRBD1. The CDR3 extends over 15 amino acids. The V and J ends lost 3 bases and 2 bases, in that order; junction bases with no gene match: 4. Germline V CDR1 and CDR2: SGDLS, YYNGEE. In nucleotides, the CDR3 is TGTGCCAGCAGCGCGACAGGGGATGGCAATCAGCCCCAGCATTTT. It encodes CASSATGDGNQPQHF.

This clone was detected a few times. The V call is TRBV6-1, the J call TRBJ1-2; weak D call: TRBD1 (5 bases). The germline V gene has CDR1 MNHNS and CDR2 SASEGT. The ends were cut back, 2 bases at V and 5 bases at J, with 12 bases in the middle. The CDR3 runs to 14 residues. The CDR3 sequence is CASSEWWSGYGYTF. The DNA of the CDR3 is TGTGCCAGCAGTGAATGGTGGTCAGGGTATGGCTACACCTTC.